This is a list of T cell receptor beta chains from one sample in a study of blood T cells in healthy people across ages. TCRdb re-analysed the 5' RACE reads in MiXCR, keeping a single row per CDR3 protein. Here the sample spans hundreds of thousands of distinct CDR3 sequences, 55% to 75% being singletons. Specimen: blood. The receptors derive from a man younger than 40 in good health. Each CDR3 is given with its conserved first and last residue. The order of the fields is V gene, D gene, clone size, J gene, CDR3 protein, CDR3 DNA. A D gene is named only where the DNA matches it firmly. Size values are once, few and many counts, or a class for expanded clones, and some rows have none.

v_call: TRBV4-3
d_call: NA
clone_size: NA
j_call: TRBJ2-5
cdr3_aa: CASSRRTLDPLGETQYF
cdr3_nt: TGCGCCAGCAGCCGACGTACCTTGGACCCGCTCGGAGAGACCCAGTACTTC

v_call: TRBV9
d_call: NA
clone_size: NA
j_call: TRBJ2-3
cdr3_aa: CASSLRSGDTQYF
cdr3_nt: TGTGCCAGCAGCCTCCGGTCCGGGGATACGCAGTATTTT

v_call: TRBV29-1
d_call: NA
clone_size: few
j_call: TRBJ2-5
cdr3_aa: CSAIPFRARTQYF
cdr3_nt: TGCAGCGCAATCCCCTTTAGGGCCAGGACCCAGTACTTC

v_call: TRBV4-3
d_call: TRBD2
clone_size: few
j_call: TRBJ2-3
cdr3_aa: CASSPWSILAGIDTQYF
cdr3_nt: TGCGCCAGCAGCCCCTGGTCTATACTAGCGGGCATAGATACGCAGTATTTT

v_call: TRBV11-2
d_call: NA
clone_size: few
j_call: TRBJ1-6
cdr3_aa: CASSPSGGIPYNSPLHF
cdr3_nt: TGTGCCAGCAGCCCCTCCGGTGGGATACCCTATAATTCACCCCTCCACTTT

v_call: TRBV6-5
d_call: NA
clone_size: once
j_call: TRBJ2-7
cdr3_aa: CASSYGPGDEQYF
cdr3_nt: TGTGCCAGCAGTTACGGGCCCGGTGATGAGCAGTACTTC

v_call: TRBV11-2
d_call: NA
clone_size: NA
j_call: TRBJ2-2
cdr3_aa: CASSLGVGLFF
cdr3_nt: TGTGCCAGCAGCTTGGGTGTTGGGCTGTTTTTT

v_call: TRBV30
d_call: NA
clone_size: NA
j_call: TRBJ2-4
cdr3_aa: CAWSPPGDIQYF
cdr3_nt: TGTGCCTGGAGTCCGCCAGGGGACATTCAGTACTTC

v_call: TRBV20-1
d_call: NA
clone_size: NA
j_call: TRBJ2-5
cdr3_aa: CSASQALETQYF
cdr3_nt: TGCAGTGCTAGTCAAGCTCTAGAGACCCAGTACTTC

v_call: TRBV20-1
d_call: NA
clone_size: NA
j_call: TRBJ2-7
cdr3_aa: CSARTTSPRTKYEQYF
cdr3_nt: TGCAGTGCTAGAACCACTAGCCCTAGAACTAAATACGAGCAGTACTTC

v_call: TRBV20-1
d_call: TRBD2
clone_size: NA
j_call: TRBJ2-1
cdr3_aa: CSARVRASGGYNEQFF
cdr3_nt: TGCAGTGCTAGAGTGAGGGCTAGCGGGGGCTACAATGAGCAGTTCTTC

v_call: TRBV13
d_call: TRBD2
clone_size: few
j_call: TRBJ2-5
cdr3_aa: CASSLGTGGDQYF
cdr3_nt: TGTGCCAGCAGCTTAGGAACGGGGGGGGACCAGTACTTC

v_call: TRBV29-1
d_call: NA
clone_size: NA
j_call: TRBJ2-5
cdr3_aa: CSVSVRSIPRETQYF
cdr3_nt: TGCAGCGTCTCCGTGCGGTCAATACCCCGAGAGACCCAGTACTTC

v_call: TRBV4-3
d_call: NA
clone_size: NA
j_call: TRBJ1-1
cdr3_aa: CASSQERQRNTEAFF
cdr3_nt: TGCGCCAGCAGCCAAGAAAGACAGCGGAACACTGAAGCTTTCTTT

v_call: TRBV20-1
d_call: NA
clone_size: many
j_call: TRBJ2-5
cdr3_aa: CSARGSETQYF
cdr3_nt: TGCAGTGCTAGAGGGTCGGAGACCCAGTACTTC

v_call: TRBV20-1
d_call: NA
clone_size: NA
j_call: TRBJ2-1
cdr3_aa: CSARDLGSSYNEQFF
cdr3_nt: TGCAGTGCTAGAGATCTAGGGAGCTCCTACAATGAGCAGTTCTTC

v_call: TRBV6-2/TRBV6-3
d_call: TRBD2
clone_size: NA
j_call: TRBJ2-7
cdr3_aa: CASSYRTSGRFYEQYF
cdr3_nt: TGTGCCAGCAGTTACCGGACTAGCGGGAGGTTCTACGAGCAGTACTTC

v_call: TRBV11-1
d_call: TRBD2
clone_size: NA
j_call: TRBJ2-7
cdr3_aa: CASSLRASGKSEQYF
cdr3_nt: TGTGCCAGCAGCTTAAGGGCTAGCGGGAAGTCCGAGCAGTACTTC

v_call: TRBV7-2
d_call: NA
clone_size: few
j_call: TRBJ2-7
cdr3_aa: CASSLVPAYEQYF
cdr3_nt: TGTGCCAGCAGCCTCGTCCCTGCCTACGAGCAGTACTTC

v_call: TRBV29-1
d_call: NA
clone_size: few
j_call: TRBJ1-1
cdr3_aa: CSVVQGGNTEAFF
cdr3_nt: TGCAGCGTTGTCCAGGGCGGGAACACTGAAGCTTTCTTT

v_call: TRBV6-5
d_call: NA
clone_size: NA
j_call: TRBJ1-1
cdr3_aa: CASSYSWVGQLNTEAFF
cdr3_nt: TGTGCCAGCAGTTACTCGTGGGTAGGGCAGCTGAACACTGAAGCTTTCTTT

v_call: TRBV7-9
d_call: NA
clone_size: NA
j_call: TRBJ2-1
cdr3_aa: CASSSPADEQFF
cdr3_nt: TGTGCCAGCAGCTCGCCGGCAGATGAGCAGTTCTTC

v_call: TRBV29-1
d_call: NA
clone_size: few
j_call: TRBJ1-2
cdr3_aa: CSVEVAEEYGYTF
cdr3_nt: TGCAGCGTTGAGGTGGCAGAAGAGTATGGCTACACCTTC

v_call: TRBV20-1
d_call: TRBD1
clone_size: few
j_call: TRBJ2-6
cdr3_aa: CSAIDRAGANVLTF
cdr3_nt: TGCAGTGCCATAGACAGGGCTGGGGCCAACGTCCTGACTTTC

v_call: TRBV18
d_call: TRBD1
clone_size: NA
j_call: TRBJ2-5
cdr3_aa: CASSPTGTGGETQYF
cdr3_nt: TGTGCCAGCTCCCCTACCGGGACAGGCGGAGAGACCCAGTACTTC

v_call: TRBV5-1
d_call: NA
clone_size: NA
j_call: TRBJ2-1
cdr3_aa: CASSEGVGHNEQFF
cdr3_nt: TGCGCCAGCAGTGAAGGGGTAGGGCACAATGAGCAGTTCTTC

v_call: TRBV28
d_call: NA
clone_size: NA
j_call: TRBJ2-3
cdr3_aa: CASSRQTQGGTQYF
cdr3_nt: TGTGCCAGCAGTCGACAGACCCAAGGTGGTACGCAGTATTTT

v_call: TRBV7-7
d_call: TRBD1
clone_size: NA
j_call: TRBJ2-1
cdr3_aa: CASSPGQGPSAYNEQFF
cdr3_nt: TGTGCTAGCAGCCCGGGACAGGGCCCCAGTGCCTACAATGAGCAGTTCTTC

v_call: TRBV6-2/TRBV6-3
d_call: TRBD1
clone_size: NA
j_call: TRBJ1-4
cdr3_aa: CASSTRQGSEKLFF
cdr3_nt: TGTGCCAGCAGCACCAGACAGGGCTCCGAAAAACTGTTTTTT

v_call: TRBV27
d_call: TRBD1
clone_size: NA
j_call: TRBJ1-2
cdr3_aa: CASSPTGGPVYGYTF
cdr3_nt: TGTGCCAGCAGTCCAACAGGGGGCCCGGTCTATGGCTACACCTTC

v_call: TRBV5-1
d_call: NA
clone_size: NA
j_call: TRBJ1-2
cdr3_aa: CASSLENRVDVYGYTF
cdr3_nt: TGCGCCAGCAGCTTGGAGAACAGGGTTGATGTCTATGGCTACACCTTC

v_call: TRBV29-1
d_call: TRBD2
clone_size: NA
j_call: TRBJ2-3
cdr3_aa: CSVGWAGGTQYF
cdr3_nt: TGCAGCGTTGGCTGGGCGGGAGGTACGCAGTATTTT

v_call: TRBV7-2
d_call: TRBD1
clone_size: NA
j_call: TRBJ1-2
cdr3_aa: CASSRDSPNGYTF
cdr3_nt: TGTGCCAGCAGCCGGGACAGTCCCAATGGCTACACCTTC

v_call: TRBV15
d_call: NA
clone_size: NA
j_call: TRBJ2-7
cdr3_aa: CATSRGALYEQYF
cdr3_nt: TGTGCCACCAGCAGAGGAGCTCTCTACGAGCAGTACTTC

v_call: TRBV11-2
d_call: NA
clone_size: NA
j_call: TRBJ2-3
cdr3_aa: CASSSGWSSTDTQYF
cdr3_nt: TGTGCCAGCAGCTCGGGATGGAGCTCCACAGATACGCAGTATTTT

v_call: TRBV20-1
d_call: NA
clone_size: few
j_call: TRBJ2-1
cdr3_aa: CSARDPRTDRQFF
cdr3_nt: TGCAGTGCTAGAGATCCCAGGACAGATCGGCAGTTCTTC